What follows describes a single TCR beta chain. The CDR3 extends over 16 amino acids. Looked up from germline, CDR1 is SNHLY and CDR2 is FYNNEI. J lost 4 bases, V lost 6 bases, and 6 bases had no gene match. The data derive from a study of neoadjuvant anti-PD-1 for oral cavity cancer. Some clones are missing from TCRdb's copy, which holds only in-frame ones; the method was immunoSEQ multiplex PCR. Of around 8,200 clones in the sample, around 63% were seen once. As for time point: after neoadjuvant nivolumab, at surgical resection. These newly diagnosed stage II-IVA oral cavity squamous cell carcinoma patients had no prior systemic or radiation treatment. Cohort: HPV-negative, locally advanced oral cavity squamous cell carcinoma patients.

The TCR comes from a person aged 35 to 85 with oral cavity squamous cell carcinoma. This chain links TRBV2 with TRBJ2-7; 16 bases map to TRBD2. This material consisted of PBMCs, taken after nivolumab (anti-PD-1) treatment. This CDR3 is CASRGLAGGLRYEQYF. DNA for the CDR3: TGTGCCAGCAGGGGACTAGCGGGGGGGTTGAGGTACGAGCAGTACTTC. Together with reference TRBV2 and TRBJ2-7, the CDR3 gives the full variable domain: EPEVTQTPSHQVTQMGQEVILRCVPISNHLYFYWYRQILGQKVEFLVSFYNNEISEKSEIFDDQFSVERPDGSNFTLKIRSTKLEDSAMYFCASRGLAGGLRYEQYFGPGTRLTVT.